The clone carrying this T cell receptor beta chain was counted only a few times. Its target is unknown. V dropped 7 bases and J dropped 7; count of bases not matched to a gene: 5. The CDR3 length is 13 residues. The germline V gene encodes CDR1 MNHNY and CDR2 SVGAGI (reference sequence). Reverse transcribing all isolated RNA meant expressed TCRB transcripts were sequenced. Naive, central memory and regulatory T cell samples averaged roughly 3.7 million reads. Profiled with immunoSEQ multiplex PCR; TCRdb holds only in-frame clones, not every one. The data show 310,000 or so clones, with about 15% seen just once and more than 0.015% held by the top ten. This sample is drawn from a study of beta chain features in type 1 diabetes. For the study at large: All samples together contributed almost 110,000,000 sorted cells for examination.

Study outcomes and limitations: Any HLA effect on TCRB rearrangement was left unresolved by small sub-analyses. In every one of the four CD4+ subsets, TCRB CDR3s were moderately but significantly shorter in Type 1 diabetes patients.

Sorting with CD45RO/CCR7/CD25/CD127/CD95/CD27 yielded naive, central memory, regulatory and stem-like memory CD4+ cells. The receptor's source is a man aged 18-30 years with type 1 diabetes. Sequencing used naive CD4+ T cells from blood. J is TRBJ1-5 and V is TRBV6-6, with 9 nucleotides matching TRBD1. The CDR3 here is CASNDRGWQPQHF. For the CDR3, the DNA is TGTGCCAGCAATGACAGGGGGTGGCAGCCCCAGCATTTT.